The T cell receptor beta chain under discussion was sequenced for a study of blood T cell repertoires in COVID-19. Clones were read by immunoSEQ multiplex PCR, and TCRdb kept only the in-frame ones, dropping some. The sample contains around 300,000 clones, roughly nine tenths of which appear only once. Trimming left V 5 bases short and J 4 bases short, with 13 bases between. The germline CDR1 and CDR2 sequences are SGHTA and FQGNSA. The CDR3 length is 14 residues. Adults between about 18 and 95 years of age took part from 20 to 25 US areas. Recovered Cohort 3 donors showed two negative PCRs, clearance, or symptom resolution.

This receptor was taken from a woman aged 18-29 years who had recovered from COVID-19. The chain uses TRBV7-2 and TRBJ2-3; D is ambiguous. The sample taken for sequencing was PBMCs or T cells enriched from blood (not recorded which). CDR3 region: CASSPRREPDTQYF. Written as DNA, the CDR3 is TGTGCCAGCAGCCCACGTAGAGAGCCAGATACGCAGTATTTT.